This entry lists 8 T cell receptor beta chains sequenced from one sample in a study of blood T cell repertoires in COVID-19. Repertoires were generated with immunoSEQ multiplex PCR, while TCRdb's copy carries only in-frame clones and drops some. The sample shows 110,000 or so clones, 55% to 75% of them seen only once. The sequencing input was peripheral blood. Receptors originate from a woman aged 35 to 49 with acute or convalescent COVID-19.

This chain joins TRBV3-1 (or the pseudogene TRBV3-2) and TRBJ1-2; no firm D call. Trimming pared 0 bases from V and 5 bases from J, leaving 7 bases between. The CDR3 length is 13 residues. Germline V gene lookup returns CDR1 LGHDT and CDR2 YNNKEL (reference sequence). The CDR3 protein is CASSQESFYGYTF. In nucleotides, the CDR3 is TGTGCCAGCAGCCAAGAATCTTTTTATGGCTACACCTTC.

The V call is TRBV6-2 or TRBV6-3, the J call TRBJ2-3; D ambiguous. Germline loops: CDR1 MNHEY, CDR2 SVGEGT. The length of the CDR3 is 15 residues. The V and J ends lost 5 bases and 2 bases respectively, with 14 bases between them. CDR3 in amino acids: CASSRSSVPTDTQYF. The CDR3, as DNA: TGTGCCAGCAGTAGATCATCAGTACCCACAGATACGCAGTATTTT.

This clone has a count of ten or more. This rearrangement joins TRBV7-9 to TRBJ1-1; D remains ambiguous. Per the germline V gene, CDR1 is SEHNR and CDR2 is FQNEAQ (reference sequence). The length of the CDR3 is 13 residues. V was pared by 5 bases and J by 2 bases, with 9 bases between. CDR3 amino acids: CASSLQVNTEAFF. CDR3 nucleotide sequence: TGTGCCAGCAGCCTTCAGGTAAACACTGAAGCTTTCTTT.

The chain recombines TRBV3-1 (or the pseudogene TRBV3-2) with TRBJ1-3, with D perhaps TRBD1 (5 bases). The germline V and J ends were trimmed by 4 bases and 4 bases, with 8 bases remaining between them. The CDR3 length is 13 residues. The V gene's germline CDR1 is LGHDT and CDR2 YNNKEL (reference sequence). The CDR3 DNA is TGTGCCAGCAGCCGGGCAGGGGGAAACACCATATATTTT. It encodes CASSRAGGNTIYF.

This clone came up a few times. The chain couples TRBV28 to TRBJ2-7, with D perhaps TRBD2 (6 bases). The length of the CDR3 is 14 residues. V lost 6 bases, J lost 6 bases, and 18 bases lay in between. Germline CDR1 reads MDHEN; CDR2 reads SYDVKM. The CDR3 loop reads CASSLTKLAAEQYF. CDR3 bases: TGTGCCAGCAGCCTCACAAAACTAGCAGCCGAGCAGTACTTC.

In DNA, the CDR3 is TGTGCCAGCAGTTTGGCGGTCGAGCAGTACTTC. This sequence encodes CASSLAVEQYF. The chain joins TRBV12-3 or TRBV12-4 to TRBJ2-7; no firm D call. Deletions cut 3 bases from V and 6 bases from J, with 6 bases between. The CDR3 contains 11 residues.

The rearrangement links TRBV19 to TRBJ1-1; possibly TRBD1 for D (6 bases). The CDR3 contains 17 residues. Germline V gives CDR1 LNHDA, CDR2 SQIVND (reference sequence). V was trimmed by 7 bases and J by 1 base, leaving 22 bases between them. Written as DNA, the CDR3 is TGTGCCAGTACCACTAGTATAGGACAGTCAGAGAACACTGAAGCTTTCTTT. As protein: CASTTSIGQSENTEAFF.

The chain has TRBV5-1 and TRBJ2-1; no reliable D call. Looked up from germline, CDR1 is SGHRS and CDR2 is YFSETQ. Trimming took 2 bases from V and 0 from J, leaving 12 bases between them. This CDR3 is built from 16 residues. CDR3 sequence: CASSLSRYRSYNEQFF. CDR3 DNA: TGCGCCAGCAGCTTATCCAGGTACCGCTCCTACAATGAGCAGTTCTTC.